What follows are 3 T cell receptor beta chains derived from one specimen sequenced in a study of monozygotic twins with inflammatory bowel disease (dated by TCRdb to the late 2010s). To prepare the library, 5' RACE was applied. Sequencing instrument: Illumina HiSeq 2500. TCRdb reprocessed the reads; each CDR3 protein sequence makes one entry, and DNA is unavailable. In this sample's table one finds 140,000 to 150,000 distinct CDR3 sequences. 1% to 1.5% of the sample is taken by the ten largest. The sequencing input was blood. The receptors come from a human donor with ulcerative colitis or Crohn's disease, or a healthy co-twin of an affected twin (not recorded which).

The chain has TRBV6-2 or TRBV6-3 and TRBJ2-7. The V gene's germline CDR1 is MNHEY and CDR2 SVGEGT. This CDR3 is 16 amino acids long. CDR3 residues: CASSLRVGVSNREQYF.

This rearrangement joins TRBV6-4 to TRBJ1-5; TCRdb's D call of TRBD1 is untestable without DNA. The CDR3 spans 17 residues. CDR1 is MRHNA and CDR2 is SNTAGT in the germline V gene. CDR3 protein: CASSDKEPGFSNQPQHF.

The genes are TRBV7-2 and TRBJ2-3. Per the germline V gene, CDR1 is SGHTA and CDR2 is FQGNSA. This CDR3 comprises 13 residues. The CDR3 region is CASSIGRVDTQYF.